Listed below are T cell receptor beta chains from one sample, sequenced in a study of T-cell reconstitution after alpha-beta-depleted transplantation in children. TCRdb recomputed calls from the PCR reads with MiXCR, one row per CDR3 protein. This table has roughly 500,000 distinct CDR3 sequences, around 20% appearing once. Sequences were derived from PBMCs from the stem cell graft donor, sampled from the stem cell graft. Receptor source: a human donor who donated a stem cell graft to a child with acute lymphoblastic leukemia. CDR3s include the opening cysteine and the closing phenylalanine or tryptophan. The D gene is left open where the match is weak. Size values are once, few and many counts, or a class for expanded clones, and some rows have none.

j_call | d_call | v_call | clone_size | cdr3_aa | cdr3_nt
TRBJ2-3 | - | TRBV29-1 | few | CSVKSRNTDTQYF | TGCAGCGTTAAGAGCAGAAACACAGATACGCAGTATTTT
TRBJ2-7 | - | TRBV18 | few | CASSPEASGAYEQYF | TGTGCCAGCTCACCCGAGGCGTCGGGGGCCTACGAGCAGTACTTC
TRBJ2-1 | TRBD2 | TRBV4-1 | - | CASTMGLAVGNEQFF | TGCGCCAGCACAATGGGACTAGCGGTAGGGAATGAGCAGTTCTTC
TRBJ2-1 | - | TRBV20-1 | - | CSARPGSPFTGNEQFF | TGCAGTGCTAGACCAGGGTCTCCTTTCACGGGGAATGAGCAGTTCTTC
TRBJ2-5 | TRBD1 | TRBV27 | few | CASSPTGGSVWETQYF | TGTGCCAGCAGTCCGACAGGGGGTTCCGTTTGGGAGACCCAGTACTTC
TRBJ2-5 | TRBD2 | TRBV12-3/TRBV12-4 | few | CASSLALAGREETQYF | TGTGCCAGCAGTTTGGCGCTAGCGGGACGGGAAGAGACCCAGTACTTC
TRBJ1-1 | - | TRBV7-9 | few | CASSLEGAGRTEAFF | TGTGCCAGCAGCTTAGAAGGGGCAGGGCGCACTGAAGCTTTCTTT
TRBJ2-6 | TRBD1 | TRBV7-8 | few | CASCLWAGGFSGANVLTF | TGTGCCAGCTGTTTGTGGGCAGGGGGCTTCTCTGGGGCCAACGTCCTGACTTTC
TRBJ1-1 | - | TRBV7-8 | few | CASSRSRILGTEAFF | TGTGCCAGCAGCAGAAGCAGGATCCTGGGCACTGAAGCTTTCTTT
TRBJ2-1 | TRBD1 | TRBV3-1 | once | CASSPGTGVVYEQFF | TGTGCCAGCAGTCCCGGGACAGGGGTAGTCTATGAGCAGTTCTTC
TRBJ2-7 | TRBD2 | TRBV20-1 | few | CSASLLGLAGLEQYF | TGCAGTGCTAGCCTACTAGGACTAGCGGGTTTGGAGCAGTACTTC
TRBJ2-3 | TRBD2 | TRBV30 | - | CAWASGPPDTQYF | TGTGCCTGGGCTAGCGGACCTCCAGATACGCAGTATTTT
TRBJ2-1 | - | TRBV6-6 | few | CASSYPGVYEQFF | TGTGCCAGCAGTTACCCAGGGGTATATGAGCAGTTCTTC
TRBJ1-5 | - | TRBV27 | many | CASSLMTGQPQHF | TGTGCCAGCAGTTTAATGACGGGTCAGCCCCAGCATTTT
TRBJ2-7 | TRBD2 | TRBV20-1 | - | CSARGMGLGRSSYEQYF | TGCAGTGCTAGAGGGATGGGGCTCGGGAGGAGCTCCTACGAGCAGTACTTC
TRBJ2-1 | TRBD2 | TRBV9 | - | CASSVMSGSLGYEQFF | TGTGCCAGCAGCGTAATGAGCGGGAGCCTCGGGTATGAGCAGTTCTTC
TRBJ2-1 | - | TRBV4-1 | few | CASSQPGRLHYNEQFF | TGCGCCAGCAGCCAACCTGGGAGACTACATTACAATGAGCAGTTCTTC